Listed below are T cell receptor beta chains from one sample, sequenced in a study of CD8 T cells in Susac syndrome. Via MiXCR, TCRdb re-called the immunoSEQ multiplex PCR reads, giving one row per CDR3 protein. The sample lists around 70,000 distinct CDR3 sequences; approximately 94% were seen once. Sequenced material: CD8+ T cells from PBMCs. The origin of the receptors is a human donor with multiple sclerosis. Each CDR3 is given with its conserved first and last residue. A D gene is named only where the DNA matches it firmly. The size field is filled for only some rows; it gives once, few, many or a size class.

TRBJ2-7,NA,NA,TRBV29-1,CSAQGGDSSYEQYF,TGCAGCGCCCAAGGAGGGGACAGCTCCTACGAGCAGTACTTC
TRBJ1-1,NA,NA,TRBV6-6,CASLFTANTEAFF,TGTGCCAGCCTGTTCACAGCGAACACTGAAGCTTTCTTT
TRBJ2-7,NA,NA,TRBV29-1,CSVETGYYEQYF,TGCAGCGTTGAGACCGGGTACTACGAGCAGTACTTC
TRBJ2-7,NA,TRBD1,TRBV29-1,CSVSGTGDYEQYF,TGCAGCGTTTCCGGGACAGGGGATTACGAGCAGTACTTC
TRBJ1-2,NA,NA,TRBV29-1,CSVVAGPYGYTF,TGCAGCGTTGTGGCAGGGCCCTATGGCTACACCTTC
TRBJ2-1,NA,NA,TRBV3-1,CASSQGEDNEQFF,TGTGCCAGCAGCCAAGGGGAGGACAATGAGCAGTTCTTC
TRBJ2-1,NA,NA,TRBV20-1,CSAPRDLYNEQFF,TGCAGTGCCCCCCGGGACTTGTACAATGAGCAGTTCTTC
TRBJ1-1,NA,TRBD1,TRBV5-4,CASSLAGGLDTEAFF,TGTGCCAGCAGCTTGGCAGGGGGATTGGACACTGAAGCTTTCTTT
TRBJ2-3,NA,TRBD2,TRBV5-4,CASSSSGGGADTDTQYF,TGTGCCAGCAGCTCGTCGGGCGGGGGGGCCGACACAGATACGCAGTATTTT
TRBJ1-6,NA,TRBD1,TRBV5-4,CASSLTGQGRNSPLHF,TGTGCCAGCAGCTTGACCGGACAGGGGAGAAATTCACCCCTCCACTTT
TRBJ2-2,NA,NA,TRBV7-3,CASSLGGRGTGELFF,TGTGCCAGCAGCTTAGGGGGAAGAGGCACCGGGGAGCTGTTTTTT
TRBJ1-2,NA,TRBD1,TRBV27,CASSPGTGGDYGYTF,TGTGCCAGCAGCCCCGGGACAGGGGGCGACTATGGCTACACCTTC
TRBJ2-5,NA,TRBD1,TRBV18,CASSPDRGETQYF,TGTGCCAGCTCACCTGACAGGGGAGAGACCCAGTACTTC
TRBJ2-7,NA,TRBD1,TRBV4-1,CASSQGDRNYEQYF,TGCGCCAGCAGCCAAGGGGACAGGAACTACGAGCAGTACTTC
TRBJ2-4,NA,NA,TRBV2,CASSERVNIQYF,TGTGCCAGCAGTGAAAGAGTCAACATTCAGTACTTC
TRBJ1-5,NA,NA,TRBV4-1,CASSLSESTRPQHF,TGCGCCAGCAGCCTTTCCGAGTCCACTCGGCCCCAGCATTTT
TRBJ2-7,NA,TRBD1,TRBV2,CASRGTGPSYEQYF,TGTGCCAGCAGGGGGACAGGGCCTTCCTACGAGCAGTACTTC
TRBJ1-2,NA,NA,TRBV30,CAWSEVGNYGYTF,TGTGCCTGGAGTGAAGTCGGTAACTATGGCTACACCTTC
TRBJ2-1,NA,TRBD2,TRBV6-4,CASSRTSGSIDEQFF,TGTGCCAGCAGCAGGACTAGCGGGAGTATAGATGAGCAGTTCTTC
TRBJ2-1,few,NA,TRBV27,CASSSDYNEQFF,TGTGCCAGCAGTTCGGACTACAATGAGCAGTTCTTC
TRBJ1-2,NA,TRBD1,TRBV9,CASSVWDRGDYGYTF,TGTGCCAGCAGCGTCTGGGACAGGGGTGACTATGGCTACACCTTC
TRBJ2-7,once,NA,TRBV4-3,CASSQGWTGSYEQYF,TGCGCCAGCAGCCAAGGTTGGACTGGCTCCTACGAGCAGTACTTC
TRBJ2-4,NA,TRBD2,TRBV12-3/TRBV12-4,CASSLGGGLGNIQYF,TGTGCCAGCAGTTTAGGGGGAGGGCTAGGAAACATTCAGTACTTC
TRBJ2-5,NA,NA,TRBV12-3/TRBV12-4,CASSLVGIRETQYF,TGTGCCAGCAGTTTAGTTGGCATCCGAGAGACCCAGTACTTC
TRBJ2-5,NA,NA,TRBV11-1,CASSLELQETQYF,TGTGCCAGCAGCTTAGAACTACAAGAGACCCAGTACTTC
TRBJ2-7,NA,NA,TRBV30,CAWSFWRGNYEQYF,TGTGCCTGGAGTTTCTGGCGGGGCAACTACGAGCAGTACTTC
TRBJ2-1,once,NA,TRBV12-3/TRBV12-4,CASSLRLLDEQFF,TGTGCCAGCAGTTTAAGGCTCCTAGATGAGCAGTTCTTC
TRBJ2-7,NA,TRBD1,TRBV5-1,CASSLATGGQDSREQYF,TGCGCCAGCAGCTTGGCAACTGGCGGACAGGACTCGAGGGAGCAGTACTTC
TRBJ2-7,NA,NA,TRBV20-1,CSARESSFLSYEQYF,TGCAGTGCTAGAGAAAGCTCCTTCCTATCCTACGAGCAGTACTTC
TRBJ2-7,few,NA,TRBV6-5,CASTTGKEQYF,TGTGCCAGCACTACAGGGAAAGAGCAGTACTTC
TRBJ1-2,NA,TRBD1,TRBV2,CASSDGDRPYGYTF,TGTGCCAGCAGTGATGGGGACAGGCCCTATGGCTACACCTTC
TRBJ2-5,NA,NA,TRBV20-1,CSAIGMAGKSQETQYF,TGCAGTGCTATAGGAATGGCGGGGAAGTCACAAGAGACCCAGTACTTC
TRBJ1-1,once,TRBD1,TRBV29-1,CSAGQGAGTEAFF,TGCAGCGCGGGGCAGGGGGCTGGCACTGAAGCTTTCTTT
TRBJ2-7,NA,NA,TRBV12-3/TRBV12-4,CASSLGNYEQYF,TGTGCCAGCAGTTTAGGAAACTACGAGCAGTACTTC
TRBJ1-2,once,NA,TRBV29-1,CSVDGNNYGYTF,TGCAGCGTGGACGGCAATAACTATGGCTACACCTTC
TRBJ2-7,NA,NA,TRBV7-9,CASSLAAGYEQYF,TGTGCCAGCAGCTTAGCGGCGGGCTACGAGCAGTACTTC
TRBJ2-5,NA,TRBD2,TRBV28,CASSFTGGTQETQYF,TGTGCCAGCAGTTTCACGGGGGGGACCCAAGAGACCCAGTACTTC
TRBJ2-2,NA,NA,TRBV29-1,CSVDQGRTGELFF,TGCAGCGTTGACCAGGGACGCACCGGGGAGCTGTTTTTT
TRBJ2-1,once,TRBD2,TRBV25-1,CASSEWGGRNNEQFF,TGTGCCAGCAGTGAATGGGGCGGGAGGAACAATGAGCAGTTCTTC
TRBJ1-2,NA,NA,TRBV12-3/TRBV12-4,CASSSRVDGYTF,TGTGCCAGCAGTTCCAGGGTGGATGGCTACACCTTC
TRBJ2-7,NA,NA,TRBV29-1,CSVVGGVVYEQYF,TGCAGCGTTGTAGGAGGGGTGGTCTACGAGCAGTACTTC
TRBJ2-7,NA,NA,TRBV28,CASGQIDEQYF,TGTGCCTCTGGACAGATCGACGAGCAGTACTTC
TRBJ2-1,NA,NA,TRBV27,CASGGMDGPYNEQFF,TGTGCCAGCGGTGGGATGGACGGTCCTTACAATGAGCAGTTCTTC
TRBJ2-1,once,NA,TRBV28,CASNVLDGDNEQFF,TGTGCCAGCAACGTGTTGGACGGTGACAATGAGCAGTTCTTC
TRBJ2-6,NA,NA,TRBV28,CAIRNSGANVLTF,TGTGCCATCCGGAACTCTGGGGCCAACGTCCTGACTTTC
TRBJ2-1,NA,NA,TRBV5-4,CASSFWGLASVGQFF,TGTGCCAGCAGCTTTTGGGGACTGGCCTCAGTAGGGCAGTTCTTC
TRBJ2-7,NA,TRBD1,TRBV28,CASSLMGQGYEQYF,TGTGCCAGCAGTTTGATGGGACAGGGTTACGAGCAGTACTTC